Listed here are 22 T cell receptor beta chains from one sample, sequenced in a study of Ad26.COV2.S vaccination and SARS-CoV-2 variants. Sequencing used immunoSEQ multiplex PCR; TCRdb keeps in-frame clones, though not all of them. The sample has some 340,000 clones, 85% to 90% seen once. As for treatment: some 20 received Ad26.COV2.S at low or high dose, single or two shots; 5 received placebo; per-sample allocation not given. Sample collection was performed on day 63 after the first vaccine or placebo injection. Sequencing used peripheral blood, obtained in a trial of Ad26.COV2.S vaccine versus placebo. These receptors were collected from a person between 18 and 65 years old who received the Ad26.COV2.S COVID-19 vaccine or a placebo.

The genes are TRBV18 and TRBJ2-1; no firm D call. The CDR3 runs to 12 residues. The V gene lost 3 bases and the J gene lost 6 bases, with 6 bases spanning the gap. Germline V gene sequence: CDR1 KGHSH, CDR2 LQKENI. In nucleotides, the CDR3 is TGTGCCAGCTCACCTGGGATCAATGAGCAGTTCTTC. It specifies CASSPGINEQFF.

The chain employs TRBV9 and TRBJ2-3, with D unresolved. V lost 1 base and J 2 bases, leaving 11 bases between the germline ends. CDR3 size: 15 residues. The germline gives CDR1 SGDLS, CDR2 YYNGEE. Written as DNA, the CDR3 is TGTGCCAGCAGCGTACAACCTACCTCCACAGATACGCAGTATTTT. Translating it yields CASSVQPTSTDTQYF.

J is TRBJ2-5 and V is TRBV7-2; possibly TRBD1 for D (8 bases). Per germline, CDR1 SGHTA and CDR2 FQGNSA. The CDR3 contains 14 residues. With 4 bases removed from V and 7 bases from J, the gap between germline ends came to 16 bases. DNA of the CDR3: TGTGCCAGCAGCTCTAGCGGACAGGGCGGGACCCAGTACTTC. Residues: CASSSSGQGGTQYF.

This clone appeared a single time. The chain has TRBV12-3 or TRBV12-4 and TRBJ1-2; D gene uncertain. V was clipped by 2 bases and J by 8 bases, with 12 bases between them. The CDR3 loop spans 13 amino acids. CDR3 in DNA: TGTGCCAGCAGTTTATCGACGGCCCCGGGCTACACCTTC. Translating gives CASSLSTAPGYTF.

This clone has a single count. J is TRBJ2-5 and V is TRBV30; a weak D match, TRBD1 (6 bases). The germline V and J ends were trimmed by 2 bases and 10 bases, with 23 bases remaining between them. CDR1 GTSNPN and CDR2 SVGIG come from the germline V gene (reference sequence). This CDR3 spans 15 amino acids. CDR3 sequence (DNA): TGTGCCTGGAGTCCGCCGGGACAAGCCCCCATAGGCCAGTACTTC. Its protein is CAWSPPGQAPIGQYF. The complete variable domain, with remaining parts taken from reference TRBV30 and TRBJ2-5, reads SQTIHQWPATLVQPVGSPLSLECTVEGTSNPNLYWYRQAAGRGLQLLFYSVGIGQISSEVPQNLSASRPQDRQFILSSKKLLLSDSGFYLCAWSPPGQAPIGQYFGPGTRLLVL.

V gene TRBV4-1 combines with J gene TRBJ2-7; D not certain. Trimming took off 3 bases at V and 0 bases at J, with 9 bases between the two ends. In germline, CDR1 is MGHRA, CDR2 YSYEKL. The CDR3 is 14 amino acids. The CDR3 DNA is TGCGCCAGCAGCCAGTCTATCATCTCCTACGAGCAGTACTTC. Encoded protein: CASSQSIISYEQYF.

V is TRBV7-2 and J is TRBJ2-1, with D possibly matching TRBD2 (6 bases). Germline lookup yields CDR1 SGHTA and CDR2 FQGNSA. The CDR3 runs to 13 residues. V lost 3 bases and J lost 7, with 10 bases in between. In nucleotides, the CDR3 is TGTGCCAGCAGCTTCCTCGGGGGAAATGAGCAGTTCTTC. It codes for CASSFLGGNEQFF.

Here the CDR3 reads CASSRGQGGTIYF. The CDR3 coding sequence is TGTGCCAGCAGCCGCGGACAGGGAGGAACCATATATTTT. The chain uses TRBV7-6 and TRBJ1-3, with 8 nucleotides matching TRBD1. Germline V lookup: CDR1 SGHVS, CDR2 FNYEAQ. This CDR3 contains 13 residues. J was trimmed by 10 bases and V by 5 bases; bases with no gene match: 7.

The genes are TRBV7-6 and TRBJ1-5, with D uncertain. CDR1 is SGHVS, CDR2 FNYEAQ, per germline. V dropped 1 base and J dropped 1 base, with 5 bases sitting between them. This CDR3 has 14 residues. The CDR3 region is CASSLGYSNQPQHF. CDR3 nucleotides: TGTGCCAGCAGCTTAGGGTACAGCAATCAGCCCCAGCATTTT. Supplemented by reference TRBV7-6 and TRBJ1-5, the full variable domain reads GAGVSQSPRYKVTKRGQDVALRCDPISGHVSLYWYRQALGQGPEFLTYFNYEAQQDKSGLPNDRFSAERPEGSISTLTIQRTEQRDSAMYRCASSLGYSNQPQHFGDGTRLSIL.

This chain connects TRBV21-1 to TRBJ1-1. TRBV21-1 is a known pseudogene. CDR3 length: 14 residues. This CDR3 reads CASSTWEGPKEAFF. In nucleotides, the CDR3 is TGTGCCAGCAGCACCTGGGAGGGTCCGAAAGAAGCTTTCTTT.

This CDR3 is CASSPWDHPYEQYF. CDR3 DNA: TGTGCCAGCTCACCATGGGACCACCCCTACGAGCAGTACTTC. The rearrangement joins TRBV18 to TRBJ2-7; the D call may be TRBD1 or TRBD2 (5 bases each). Trimming stripped 2 bases from V and 2 bases from J, with 10 bases between. Germline values: CDR1 KGHSH, CDR2 LQKENI. The length of the CDR3 is 14 residues.

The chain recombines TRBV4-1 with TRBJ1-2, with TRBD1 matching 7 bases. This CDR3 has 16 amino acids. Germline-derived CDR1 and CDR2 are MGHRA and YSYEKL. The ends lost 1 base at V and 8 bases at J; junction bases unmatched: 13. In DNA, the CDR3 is TGCGCCAGCAGCCAAGTGCTAAGACAGGGAGGTTCCGGCTACACCTTC. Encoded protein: CASSQVLRQGGSGYTF.

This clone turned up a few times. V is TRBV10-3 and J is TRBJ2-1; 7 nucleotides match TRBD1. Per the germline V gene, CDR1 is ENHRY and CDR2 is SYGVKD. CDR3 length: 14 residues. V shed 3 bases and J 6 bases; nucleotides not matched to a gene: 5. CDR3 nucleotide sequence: TGTGCCATCAGTGACCGACAGGGACGCAATGAGCAGTTCTTC. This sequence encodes CAISDRQGRNEQFF.

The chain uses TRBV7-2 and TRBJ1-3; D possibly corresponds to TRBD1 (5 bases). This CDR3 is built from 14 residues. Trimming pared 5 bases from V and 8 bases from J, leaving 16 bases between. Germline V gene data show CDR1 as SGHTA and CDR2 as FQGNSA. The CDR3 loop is CASSARQHRDTIYF. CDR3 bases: TGTGCCAGCAGCGCCCGACAGCATAGGGACACCATATATTTT.

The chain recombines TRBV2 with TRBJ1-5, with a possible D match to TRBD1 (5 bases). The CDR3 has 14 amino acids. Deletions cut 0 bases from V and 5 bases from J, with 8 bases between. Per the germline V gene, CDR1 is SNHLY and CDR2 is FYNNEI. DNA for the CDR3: TGTGCCAGCAGTGAAGCGGGACGGGATCAGCCCCAGCATTTT. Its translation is CASSEAGRDQPQHF.

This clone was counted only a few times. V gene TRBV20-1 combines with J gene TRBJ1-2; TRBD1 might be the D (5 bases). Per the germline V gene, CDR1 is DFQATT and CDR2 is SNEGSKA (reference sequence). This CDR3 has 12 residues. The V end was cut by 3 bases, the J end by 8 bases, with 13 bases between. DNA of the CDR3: TGCAGTGCTAGTCGGGGCATGGGCGGCTACACCTTC. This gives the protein CSASRGMGGYTF.

CDR3 DNA: TGTGCCAGCAGCCAGACTGCCCTAATCTACGAGCAGTACTTC. Amino acid sequence: CASSQTALIYEQYF. The J gene is TRBJ2-7, the V gene TRBV3-1 (or the pseudogene TRBV3-2); no clear D. V was clipped by 3 bases and J by 3 bases, with 12 bases between them. The CDR3 totals 14 residues. The germline CDR1 and CDR2 sequences are LGHDT and YNNKEL (reference sequence).

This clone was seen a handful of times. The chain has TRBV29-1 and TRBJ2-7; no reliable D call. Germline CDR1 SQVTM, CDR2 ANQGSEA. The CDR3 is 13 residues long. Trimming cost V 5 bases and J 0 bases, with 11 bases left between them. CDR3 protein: CSVHTAFSYEQYF. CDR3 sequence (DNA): TGCAGCGTTCACACAGCTTTCTCCTACGAGCAGTACTTC.

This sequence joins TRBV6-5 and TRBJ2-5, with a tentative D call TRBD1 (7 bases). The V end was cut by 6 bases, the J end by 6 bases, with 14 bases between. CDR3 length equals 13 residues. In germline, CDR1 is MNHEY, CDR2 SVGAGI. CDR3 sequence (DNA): TGTGCCAGCAGGCCCCCAGGGGGGAAGACCCAGTACTTC. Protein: CASRPPGGKTQYF.

The CDR3 nucleotides are TGTGCCACCAGTGATGTTGGGGTAGGAGATACGCAGTATTTT. Translating gives CATSDVGVGDTQYF. J is TRBJ2-3 and V is TRBV24-1, with no clear D. The length of the CDR3 is 14 residues. The germline CDR1 and CDR2 sequences are KGHDR and SFDVKD. Between the trimmed V and J ends, which lost 3 bases and 5 bases, there was a span of 11 bases.

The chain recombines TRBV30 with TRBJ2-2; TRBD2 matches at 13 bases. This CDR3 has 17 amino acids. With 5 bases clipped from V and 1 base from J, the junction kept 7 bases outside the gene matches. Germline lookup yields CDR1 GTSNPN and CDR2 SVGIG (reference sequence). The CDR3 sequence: CAWLRGTSGENTGELFF. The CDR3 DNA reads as TGTGCCTGGCTAAGGGGGACTAGCGGGGAGAACACCGGGGAGCTGTTTTTT.

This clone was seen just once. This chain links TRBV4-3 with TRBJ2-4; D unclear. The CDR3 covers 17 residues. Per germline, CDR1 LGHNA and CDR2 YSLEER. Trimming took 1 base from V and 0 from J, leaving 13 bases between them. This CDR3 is CASSQGYGSLAKNIQYF. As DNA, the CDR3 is TGCGCCAGCAGCCAAGGCTATGGTAGCCTAGCCAAAAACATTCAGTACTTC.